The next 23 T cell receptor beta chains were all read from a single sample in a study of response to subunit inactivated influenza vaccine. TCRdb redid the calling of the RT-PCR reads with MiXCR, one entry per CDR3 protein. Of 150,000 to 200,000 distinct CDR3 sequences detected, about an eighth appear once; the ten largest clones hold over 25%. In addition, the sample was reused for a study of T cells expressing NK-cell markers. Turning to that study: As the method of synthesis, 5'RACE template switching with UMIs yielded TCR beta cDNA.

Source: CD8+ T cells sorted from PBMCs, taken approximately 13 days after vaccination. The receptor source for this set is a man over 45 who received an inactivated influenza vaccine.

The chain joins TRBV10-3 to TRBJ2-5, with 13 positions matching TRBD2. V dropped 10 bases and J dropped 3; count of bases not matched to a gene: 8. The CDR3 sequence is 15 residues long. Germline V gene lookup returns CDR1 ENHRY and CDR2 SYGVKD. CDR3 region: CATLPGTSGEETQYF. CDR3 bases: TGTGCCACCCTCCCCGGGACTAGCGGGGAAGAGACCCAGTACTTC.

At least ten counts were recorded for this clonotype. The chain employs TRBV12-3 or TRBV12-4 and TRBJ2-1; TRBD1 agrees at 7 bases. V lost 4 bases to trimming and J lost 14 bases; unmatched junction nucleotides: 11. This CDR3 region has 13 residues. CDR3 region: CASSSTGADGEFF. Here the CDR3 DNA reads TGTGCCAGCAGTTCCACAGGGGCCGACGGGGAGTTCTTC.

Many counts were recorded for this clonotype. The chain couples TRBV2 to TRBJ2-4, with 14 bases fitting TRBD2. Germline CDR1 and CDR2: SNHLY and FYNNEI. This CDR3 is built from 20 residues. The trim removed 7 bases at V and 1 base at J, leaving 15 bases unmatched. The CDR3 DNA sequence: TGTGCCAGCACTAGACTAGCGGGAGGGCCTGAGATGGGGGCCAAAAACATTCAGTACTTC. Translating gives CASTRLAGGPEMGAKNIQYF.

This clonotype has only a few counts. This sequence joins TRBV27 and TRBJ2-1; D unclear. V was cut by 8 bases and J by 2 bases, with 7 bases left in between. The CDR3 sequence is 12 residues long. The germline CDR1 and CDR2 sequences are MNHEY and SMNVEV (reference sequence). CDR3: CASAPTYNEQFF. In nucleotides, the CDR3 is TGTGCCAGCGCGCCGACCTACAATGAGCAGTTCTTC.

This chain uses TRBV13 with TRBJ2-3; 7 bases are a match to TRBD2. Germline CDR1 and CDR2: PRHDT and FYEKMQ (reference sequence). The V gene end was trimmed by 5 bases and the J gene end by 6 bases; junction bases not matched to a gene: 14. This CDR3 region has 16 residues. CDR3 sequence (DNA): TGTGCCAGCAGCCCACGGGACTATCCACATTCGGATACGCAGTATTTT. It codes for CASSPRDYPHSDTQYF.

In its sample, this clonotype was seen a few times. The V gene is TRBV12-3 or TRBV12-4, the J gene TRBJ1-6; 10 positions match TRBD1. Losses at the gene ends were 2 bases for V and 5 bases for J; bases not matched to a gene: 6. This CDR3 is 17 amino acids long. For the CDR3, the DNA is TGTGCCAGCAGTTTAATCGCCGGGACAGGGGATAATTCACCCCTCCACTTT. Translated, it gives CASSLIAGTGDNSPLHF.

This clonotype was detected a few times. The chain combines TRBV12-5 with TRBJ2-1; D not certain. Trimming shortened V by 1 base and J by 1 base, and 17 bases separated the two germline ends. The CDR3 runs 18 residues. The germline V gene encodes CDR1 LGHNT and CDR2 FRNRAP. CDR3 loop: CASGLDDIWPLSYNEQFF. The CDR3 bases are TGTGCTAGTGGTTTGGACGACATCTGGCCCCTATCCTACAATGAGCAGTTCTTC.

This clonotype was picked up a small number of times. This chain joins TRBV21-1 and TRBJ2-4; the D segment call TRBD2 is taken from the table without a DNA check. TRBV21-1 is a pseudogene segment. This CDR3 spans 16 amino acids. The CDR3 spells CASSQTSGRAKNIQYF. CDR3 bases: TGTGCCAGCAGTCAGACTAGCGGGAGAGCCAAAAACATTCAGTACTTC.

This clonotype was seen more than once but under ten times. This chain joins TRBV28 and TRBJ2-3; D remains unclear. Trimming left V 3 bases short and J 0 bases short, with 10 bases between. Germline-derived CDR1 and CDR2 are MDHEN and SYDVKM. This CDR3 contains 15 residues. CDR3 in amino acids: CASSFSQQSTDTQYF. In DNA, the CDR3 is TGTGCCAGCAGTTTTTCCCAACAGAGCACAGATACGCAGTATTTT.

The CDR3 sequence is CAWSPSPSYEQYF. The CDR3 DNA follows: TGTGCCTGGAGTCCCTCCCCTTCCTACGAGCAGTACTTC. The gene calls are TRBV30 and TRBJ2-7; D unclear. V was pared by 2 bases and J by 1 base, with 9 bases between. CDR1 and CDR2 from the germline V gene are GTSNPN and SVGIG (reference sequence). The CDR3 extends over 13 amino acids.

The CDR3 region is CASSQDGQGWNEAFF. The CDR3 nucleotides read TGCGCCAGCAGCCAAGACGGGCAGGGGTGGAATGAAGCTTTCTTT. V is TRBV4-3 and J is TRBJ1-1; a possible D gene is TRBD1 (6 bases). This CDR3 contains 15 residues. The germline gives CDR1 LGHNA, CDR2 YSLEER. Trimming removed 0 bases from V and 7 bases from J, with 15 bases in between.

This clonotype was detected a few times. This chain's CDR3 is CSASGAGGSYNEQFF. In nucleotides, the CDR3 is TGCAGTGCTAGCGGTGCGGGAGGCTCCTACAATGAGCAGTTCTTC. The gene calls are TRBV20-1 and TRBJ2-1; 8 nucleotides align to TRBD2. From germline, CDR1 is DFQATT and CDR2 SNEGSKA (reference sequence). The CDR3 sequence is 15 residues long. The J segment lost 0 bases and the V segment lost 3 bases, leaving 4 bases of the junction unmatched.

This clonotype was observed a few times. This chain connects TRBV29-1 to TRBJ2-7; possibly TRBD2 for D (5 bases). CDR1 SQVTM and CDR2 ANQGSEA come from the germline V gene. Trimming pared 5 bases from V and 2 bases from J, leaving 10 bases between. This CDR3 is built from 12 residues. The CDR3 reads CSVRGSAYEQYF. In DNA, the CDR3 is TGCAGCGTTCGAGGGAGCGCCTACGAGCAGTACTTC.

V is TRBV14 and J is TRBJ2-7; unclear D gene. Germline lookup yields CDR1 SGHDN and CDR2 FVKESK. The CDR3 extends over 14 amino acids. V lost 1 base and J 0 bases, leaving 7 bases between the germline ends. The CDR3 here is CASSQVSSSYEQYF. The CDR3 nucleotides read TGTGCCAGCAGCCAAGTTTCAAGCTCCTACGAGCAGTACTTC.

This clonotype has ten or more counts. The chain has TRBV2 and TRBJ2-1; weak D call: TRBD1 (6 bases). In germline, CDR1 is SNHLY, CDR2 FYNNEI. Trimming cost V 5 bases and J 2 bases, with 10 bases left between them. The CDR3 is made up of 14 amino acids. In DNA form, the CDR3 reads TGTGCCAGCAGTTTGAGACAGGCCTACAATGAGCAGTTCTTC. Translated: CASSLRQAYNEQFF.

The rearrangement joins TRBV7-2 to TRBJ1-2, with D possibly matching TRBD1 (6 bases). In germline, CDR1 is SGHTA, CDR2 FQGNSA. The CDR3 is made up of 17 amino acids. Deletions cut 1 base from V and 8 bases from J, with 23 bases between. This chain's CDR3 is CASSLVVGDTLPRGYTF. The CDR3 DNA reads as TGTGCCAGCAGCTTAGTCGTTGGGGACACCCTTCCGAGGGGCTACACCTTC.

V gene TRBV7-2 combines with J gene TRBJ2-7, with a weak D call TRBD2 (5 bases). CDR3 length equals 15 residues. Trimming cost V 1 base and J 4 bases, with 14 bases left between them. Germline CDR1 SGHTA, CDR2 FQGNSA. DNA of the CDR3: TGTGCCAGCAGCTTAGGCGGTTCTCCGGGATACGAGCAGTACTTC. Encoded protein: CASSLGGSPGYEQYF.

This clonotype was observed a handful of times. V gene TRBV7-2 combines with J gene TRBJ2-1; D gene unclear. V dropped 5 bases and J dropped 8 bases, with 13 bases sitting between them. The germline V gene encodes CDR1 SGHTA and CDR2 FQGNSA. This CDR3 is built from 13 residues. Here the CDR3 DNA reads TGTGCCAGCAGCCTTAATGATTGGGATGAGCAGTTCTTC. It codes for CASSLNDWDEQFF.

This clonotype has more than one count but fewer than ten. V and J are TRBV19 and TRBJ1-1; D is uncertain. Trimming removed 0 bases from V and 1 base from J, with 6 bases in between. Germline lookup yields CDR1 LNHDA and CDR2 SQIVND (reference sequence). The CDR3 runs 14 residues. The CDR3 DNA follows: TGTGCCAGTAGTATAGACGACGGGAACACTGAAGCTTTCTTT. Its translation is CASSIDDGNTEAFF.

The chain links TRBV30 to TRBJ2-1; TRBD2 matches 9 bases. Germline V gene lookup returns CDR1 GTSNPN and CDR2 SVGIG (reference sequence). V lost 3 bases, J lost 5 bases, and 8 bases stayed unmatched. The length of the CDR3 is 15 residues. The CDR3 is CAWSGLALPNNEQFF. The CDR3 DNA sequence: TGTGCCTGGAGCGGACTAGCGCTGCCCAACAATGAGCAGTTCTTC.

V gene TRBV12-5 combines with J gene TRBJ2-5; D might be TRBD2 (6 bases). The V and J ends lost 0 bases and 0 bases respectively, with 14 bases between them. CDR3 size: 17 residues. In germline, CDR1 is LGHNT, CDR2 FRNRAP. As DNA, the CDR3 is TGTGCTAGTGGTTTGGTAATTGGCGGGAACCACCAAGAGACCCAGTACTTC. Translation gives CASGLVIGGNHQETQYF.

This clonotype was counted many times. The V call is TRBV12-3 or TRBV12-4, the J call TRBJ1-5; weak D call: TRBD1 (6 bases). V lost 7 bases and J 3 bases, leaving 13 bases between the germline ends. The length of the CDR3 is 14 residues. CDR3 DNA: TGTGCCAGCAAAATCAGGGGACACAATCAGCCCCAGCATTTT. The encoded protein is CASKIRGHNQPQHF.

This clonotype has more than one count but fewer than ten. V usage is TRBV20-1 and J usage is TRBJ1-2; D call uncertain. V was shortened by 0 bases and J by 2 bases, with 16 bases between the two germline ends. This CDR3 contains 16 residues. CDR1 is DFQATT, CDR2 SNEGSKA, per germline (reference sequence). In DNA, the CDR3 is TGCAGTGCTAGAGATCTGGCAACCGGCTTGAACTATGGCTACACCTTC. This encodes CSARDLATGLNYGYTF.